What follows are 3 T cell receptor beta chains derived from one specimen sequenced in a study of blood T cell repertoires in COVID-19. Using immunoSEQ multiplex PCR, the repertoire was profiled, and TCRdb retains in-frame clones only, with some absent. Here the sample spans roughly 52,000 clones, about 79% being singletons. Sample: peripheral blood. All receptors come from an elderly man with COVID-19, enrolled during active disease.

V usage is TRBV28 and J usage is TRBJ1-5; D call uncertain. The ends were cut back, 8 bases at V and 0 bases at J, with 11 bases in the middle. The CDR3 is made up of 14 amino acids. CDR1 is MDHEN and CDR2 is SYDVKM in the germline V gene. The CDR3 region has the DNA TGTGCCAGCTCGGCCGCAGGTAGCAATCAGCCCCAGCATTTT. Its translation: CASSAAGSNQPQHF. The variable domain in full, with the rest retrieved from reference TRBV28 and TRBJ1-5, is DVKVTQSSRYLVKRTGEKVFLECVQDMDHENMFWYRQDPGLGLRLIYFSYDVKMKEKGDIPEGYSVSREKKERFSLILESASTNQTSMYLCASSAAGSNQPQHFGDGTRLSIL.

The chain recombines TRBV28 with TRBJ1-2, with D hard to call. The CDR3 totals 11 residues. CDR1 and CDR2 (germline): MDHEN, SYDVKM. Trimming pared 3 bases from V and 7 bases from J, leaving 6 bases between. CDR3 sequence reads: CASSLSGGYTF. The CDR3 region has the DNA TGTGCCAGCAGTTTGTCAGGTGGCTACACCTTC.

V and J are TRBV7-3 and TRBJ1-1; D is unresolved. This CDR3 has 14 amino acids. The germline CDR1 and CDR2 sequences are SGHTA and FQGTGA. V was pared by 2 bases and J by 1 base, with 8 bases between. CDR3 in DNA: TGTGCCAGCAGCTTAGGACGGGGGAACACTGAAGCTTTCTTT. It translates to CASSLGRGNTEAFF. Full variable domain (remainder filled in from reference TRBV7-3 and TRBJ1-1): GAGVSQTPSNKVTEKGKYVELRCDPISGHTALYWYRQSLGQGPEFLIYFQGTGAADDSGLPNDRFFAVRPEGSVSTLKIQRTERGDSAVYLCASSLGRGNTEAFFGQGTRLTVV.